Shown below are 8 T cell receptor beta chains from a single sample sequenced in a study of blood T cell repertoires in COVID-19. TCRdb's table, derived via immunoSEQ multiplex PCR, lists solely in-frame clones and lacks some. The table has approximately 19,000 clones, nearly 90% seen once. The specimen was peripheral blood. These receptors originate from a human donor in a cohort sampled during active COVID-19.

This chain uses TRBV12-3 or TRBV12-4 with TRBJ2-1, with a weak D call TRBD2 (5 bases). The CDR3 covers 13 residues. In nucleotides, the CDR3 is TGTGGGAGCGGCCTCAGCTCCTACAATGAGCAGTTCTTC. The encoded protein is CGSGLSSYNEQFF.

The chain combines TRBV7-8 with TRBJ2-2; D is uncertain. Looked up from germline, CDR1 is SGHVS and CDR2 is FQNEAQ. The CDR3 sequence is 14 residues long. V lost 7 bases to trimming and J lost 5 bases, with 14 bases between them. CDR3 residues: CASTLAGGTGELFF. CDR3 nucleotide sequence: TGTGCCAGCACCCTGGCAGGTGGGACCGGGGAGCTGTTTTTT.

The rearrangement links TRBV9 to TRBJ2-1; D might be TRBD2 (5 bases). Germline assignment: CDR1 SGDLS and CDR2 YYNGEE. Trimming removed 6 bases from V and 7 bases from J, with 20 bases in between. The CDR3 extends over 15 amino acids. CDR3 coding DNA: TGTGCCAGCACTCCAGTGGCGAGTGGAGGAAATGAGCAGTTCTTC. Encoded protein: CASTPVASGGNEQFF. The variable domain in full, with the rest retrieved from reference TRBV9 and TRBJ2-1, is DSGVTQTPKHLITATGQRVTLRCSPRSGDLSVYWYQQSLDQGLQFLIQYYNGEERAKGNILERFSAQQFPDLHSELNLSSLELGDSALYFCASTPVASGGNEQFFGPGTRLTVL.

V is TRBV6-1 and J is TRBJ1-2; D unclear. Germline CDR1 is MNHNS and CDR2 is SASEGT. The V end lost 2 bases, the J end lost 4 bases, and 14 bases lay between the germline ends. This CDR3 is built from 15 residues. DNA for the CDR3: TGTGCCAGCAGTGAAAGCGTTCGGGGTCTCTATGGCTACACCTTC. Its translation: CASSESVRGLYGYTF.

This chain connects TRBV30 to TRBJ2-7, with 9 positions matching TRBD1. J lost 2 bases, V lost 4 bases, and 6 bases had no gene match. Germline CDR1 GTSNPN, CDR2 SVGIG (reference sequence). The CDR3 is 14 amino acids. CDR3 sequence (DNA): TGTGCCTGGACACGTGGACAGGGGCCCTACGAGCAGTACTTC. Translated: CAWTRGQGPYEQYF.

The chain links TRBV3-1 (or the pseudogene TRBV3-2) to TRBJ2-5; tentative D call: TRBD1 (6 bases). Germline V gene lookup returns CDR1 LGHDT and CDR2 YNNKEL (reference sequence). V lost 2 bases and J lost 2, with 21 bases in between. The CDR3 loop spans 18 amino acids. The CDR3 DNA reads TGTGCCAGCAGCCAACAAGCCTGGCTTGGACAGCTACAAGAGACCCAGTACTTC. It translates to CASSQQAWLGQLQETQYF.

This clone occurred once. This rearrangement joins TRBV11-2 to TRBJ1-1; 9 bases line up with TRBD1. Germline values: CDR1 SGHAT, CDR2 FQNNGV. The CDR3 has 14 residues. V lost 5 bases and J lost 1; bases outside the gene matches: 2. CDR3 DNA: TGTGCCAGCAGCCGGACAGGGGAGAACACTGAAGCTTTCTTT. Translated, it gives CASSRTGENTEAFF. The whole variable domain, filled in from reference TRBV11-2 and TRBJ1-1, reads EAGVAQSPRYKIIEKRQSVAFWCNPISGHATLYWYQQILGQGPKLLIQFQNNGVVDDSQLPKDRFSAERLKGVDSTLKIQPAKLEDSAVYLCASSRTGENTEAFFGQGTRLTVV.

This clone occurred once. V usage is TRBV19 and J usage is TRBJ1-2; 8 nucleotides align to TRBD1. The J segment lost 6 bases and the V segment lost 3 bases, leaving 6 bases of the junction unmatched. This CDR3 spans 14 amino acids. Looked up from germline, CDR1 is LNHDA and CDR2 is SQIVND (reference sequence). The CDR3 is CASSILQGANGYTF. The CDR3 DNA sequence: TGTGCCAGTAGTATCTTGCAGGGGGCGAATGGCTACACCTTC.